These T cell receptor beta chains were read from a single sample in a study of blood T cell repertoires in COVID-19. Method: immunoSEQ multiplex PCR; TCRdb's copy keeps in-frame clones and lacks some. The table shows about 210,000 clones, with about nine tenths occurring only once. Sequenced input: peripheral blood. These receptors were obtained from a man in his forties with acute or convalescent COVID-19. CDR3s include the opening cysteine and the closing phenylalanine or tryptophan. D genes are given only for firm matches. For some rows the clone size is stated as once, few or many, or as a class when expanded; others skip it.

j_gene: TRBJ1-2
v_gene: TRBV18
d_gene: .
abundance: .
CDR3aa: CASSPSGVGYTF
CDR3nt: TGTGCCAGCTCACCCTCAGGGGTAGGCTACACCTTC

j_gene: TRBJ2-3
v_gene: TRBV18
d_gene: .
abundance: .
CDR3aa: CASFGGASTDTQYF
CDR3nt: TGTGCCAGCTTTGGCGGAGCTAGCACAGATACGCAGTATTTT

j_gene: TRBJ1-2
v_gene: TRBV2
d_gene: .
abundance: .
CDR3aa: CASRGWRGRAYGYTF
CDR3nt: TGTGCCAGCAGGGGTTGGCGAGGGAGGGCCTATGGCTACACCTTC

j_gene: TRBJ1-6
v_gene: TRBV4-1
d_gene: .
abundance: .
CDR3aa: CASSRNRDTNSPLHF
CDR3nt: TGCGCCAGCAGCCGGAACCGGGACACTAATTCACCCCTCCACTTT

j_gene: TRBJ2-3
v_gene: TRBV29-1
d_gene: .
abundance: once
CDR3aa: CSVLRETDTQYF
CDR3nt: TGCAGCGTACTGAGGGAAACAGATACGCAGTATTTT

j_gene: TRBJ2-7
v_gene: TRBV27
d_gene: TRBD2
abundance: .
CDR3aa: CASTAGGPEQYF
CDR3nt: TGTGCCAGCACCGCGGGGGGGCCCGAGCAGTACTTC

j_gene: TRBJ1-1
v_gene: TRBV5-1
d_gene: .
abundance: .
CDR3aa: CASSPAGTEAFF
CDR3nt: TGCGCCAGCAGCCCCGCGGGCACTGAAGCTTTCTTT

j_gene: TRBJ2-7
v_gene: TRBV6-6
d_gene: .
abundance: .
CDR3aa: CASSYPVAGWGEQYF
CDR3nt: TGTGCCAGCAGTTACCCCGTGGCAGGGTGGGGCGAGCAGTACTTC

j_gene: TRBJ2-7
v_gene: TRBV7-6
d_gene: TRBD2
abundance: .
CDR3aa: CASSLALAGSYEQYF
CDR3nt: TGTGCCAGCAGCTTAGCACTAGCGGGGTCCTACGAGCAGTACTTC

j_gene: TRBJ1-2
v_gene: TRBV5-1
d_gene: .
abundance: .
CDR3aa: CASSDRQNYGYTF
CDR3nt: TGCGCCAGCAGCGACCGACAGAACTATGGCTACACCTTC

j_gene: TRBJ2-2
v_gene: TRBV6-5
d_gene: .
abundance: few
CDR3aa: CASSYSRRTNTGELFF
CDR3nt: TGTGCCAGCAGTTACTCTCGGCGGACGAACACCGGGGAGCTGTTTTTT

j_gene: TRBJ2-3
v_gene: TRBV6-5
d_gene: TRBD2
abundance: many
CDR3aa: CASSYASGVGTDTQYF
CDR3nt: TGTGCCAGCAGTTACGCTAGCGGGGTTGGCACAGATACGCAGTATTTT

j_gene: TRBJ2-7
v_gene: TRBV3-1/TRBV3-2
d_gene: .
abundance: .
CDR3aa: CASSSYYEQYF
CDR3nt: TGTGCCAGCAGTTCCTACTACGAGCAGTACTTC

j_gene: TRBJ2-1
v_gene: TRBV19
d_gene: TRBD1
abundance: .
CDR3aa: CASSPGQGFVDEQFF
CDR3nt: TGTGCCAGTAGCCCCGGACAGGGGTTTGTCGATGAGCAGTTCTTC

j_gene: TRBJ2-7
v_gene: TRBV9
d_gene: .
abundance: .
CDR3aa: CASSPRMGLYEQYF
CDR3nt: TGTGCCAGCAGCCCCCGTATGGGGCTCTACGAGCAGTACTTC

j_gene: TRBJ1-2
v_gene: TRBV6-1
d_gene: .
abundance: .
CDR3aa: CASSERSGHKNYGYTF
CDR3nt: TGTGCCAGCAGTGAAAGGTCAGGACACAAAAACTATGGCTACACCTTC

j_gene: TRBJ1-2
v_gene: TRBV9
d_gene: .
abundance: once
CDR3aa: CASSVAGTLDYGYTF
CDR3nt: TGTGCCAGCAGCGTAGCTGGCACGCTCGACTATGGCTACACCTTC

j_gene: TRBJ2-2
v_gene: TRBV11-2
d_gene: TRBD1
abundance: few
CDR3aa: CASSSGTGGTGELFF
CDR3nt: TGTGCCAGCAGCTCAGGGACAGGGGGAACCGGGGAGCTGTTTTTT

j_gene: TRBJ2-7
v_gene: TRBV5-5
d_gene: TRBD1
abundance: .
CDR3aa: CASSLSGTGGYEQYF
CDR3nt: TGTGCCAGCAGCTTGTCTGGGACAGGGGGCTACGAGCAGTACTTC

j_gene: TRBJ1-1
v_gene: TRBV29-1
d_gene: .
abundance: .
CDR3aa: CSVEVGGGSTEAFF
CDR3nt: TGCAGCGTTGAAGTGGGAGGGGGGAGCACTGAAGCTTTCTTT

j_gene: TRBJ2-2
v_gene: TRBV4-2
d_gene: .
abundance: .
CDR3aa: CASSQTGHSNTGELFF
CDR3nt: TGTGCCAGCAGCCAAACGGGACATTCGAACACCGGGGAGCTGTTTTTT

j_gene: TRBJ2-4
v_gene: TRBV5-1
d_gene: TRBD1
abundance: few
CDR3aa: CASSLGGQSHKNIQYF
CDR3nt: TGCGCCAGCAGCTTGGGGGGACAGTCTCACAAAAACATTCAGTACTTC

j_gene: TRBJ2-7
v_gene: TRBV19
d_gene: TRBD2
abundance: .
CDR3aa: CASSWTSGYEQYF
CDR3nt: TGTGCCAGTAGTTGGACTAGCGGGTACGAGCAGTACTTC

j_gene: TRBJ1-1
v_gene: TRBV7-9
d_gene: .
abundance: .
CDR3aa: CASSLIYEAFF
CDR3nt: TGTGCCAGCAGCTTAATCTATGAAGCTTTCTTT

j_gene: TRBJ2-3
v_gene: TRBV28
d_gene: TRBD2
abundance: .
CDR3aa: CASHLRGGVGDTQYF
CDR3nt: TGTGCCAGCCATCTGAGGGGAGGGGTGGGAGATACGCAGTATTTT

j_gene: TRBJ2-7
v_gene: TRBV6-5
d_gene: TRBD1
abundance: .
CDR3aa: CASSYSRGTDYEQYF
CDR3nt: TGTGCCAGCAGTTACTCGAGGGGGACAGATTACGAGCAGTACTTC

j_gene: TRBJ2-1
v_gene: TRBV7-2
d_gene: .
abundance: .
CDR3aa: CASSTSAGRGNNEQFF
CDR3nt: TGTGCCAGCAGCACCTCGGCAGGGCGGGGCAACAATGAGCAGTTCTTC

j_gene: TRBJ2-1
v_gene: TRBV5-1
d_gene: .
abundance: .
CDR3aa: CASSLGPTGLEQFF
CDR3nt: TGCGCCAGCAGCTTAGGGCCTACAGGGCTAGAGCAGTTCTTC

j_gene: TRBJ1-5
v_gene: TRBV2
d_gene: TRBD1
abundance: .
CDR3aa: CASRGTGYQPQHF
CDR3nt: TGTGCCAGCAGAGGGACAGGGTATCAGCCCCAGCATTTT

j_gene: TRBJ2-3
v_gene: TRBV10-1
d_gene: TRBD1
abundance: .
CDR3aa: CASSWDRVSDTQYF
CDR3nt: TGCGCCAGCAGTTGGGACAGGGTGTCAGATACGCAGTATTTT

j_gene: TRBJ1-6
v_gene: TRBV5-6
d_gene: TRBD1
abundance: .
CDR3aa: CASSWNRGDSPLHF
CDR3nt: TGTGCCAGCAGCTGGAACAGGGGTGATTCACCCCTCCACTTT

j_gene: TRBJ2-7
v_gene: TRBV5-1
d_gene: TRBD1
abundance: .
CDR3aa: CASSFRTGEYEQYF
CDR3nt: TGCGCCAGCAGCTTCCGGACAGGGGAATACGAGCAGTACTTC

j_gene: TRBJ1-1
v_gene: TRBV24-1
d_gene: .
abundance: once
CDR3aa: CATSSAHRDGTEAFF
CDR3nt: TGTGCCACCAGCTCGGCGCACAGGGATGGGACTGAAGCTTTCTTT

j_gene: TRBJ1-1
v_gene: TRBV5-4
d_gene: .
abundance: .
CDR3aa: CASSLVARGGTEAFF
CDR3nt: TGTGCCAGCAGCTTGGTCGCCCGGGGTGGCACTGAAGCTTTCTTT

j_gene: TRBJ2-5
v_gene: TRBV27
d_gene: .
abundance: .
CDR3aa: CASCGNLKGRQETQYF
CDR3nt: TGTGCCAGCTGCGGGAATCTCAAGGGGCGCCAAGAGACCCAGTACTTC